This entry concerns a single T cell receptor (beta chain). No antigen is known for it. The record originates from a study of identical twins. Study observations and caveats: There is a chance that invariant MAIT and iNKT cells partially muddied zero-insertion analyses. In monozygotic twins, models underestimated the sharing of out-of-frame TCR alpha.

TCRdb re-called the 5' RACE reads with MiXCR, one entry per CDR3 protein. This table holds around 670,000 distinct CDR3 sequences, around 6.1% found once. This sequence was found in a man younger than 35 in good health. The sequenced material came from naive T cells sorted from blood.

The CDR3 sequence: CASSPGTSATYEQYF. The CDR3 DNA follows: TGTGCCAGCAGTCCTGGGACTAGCGCAACCTACGAGCAGTACTTC. The rearrangement joins TRBV6-1 to TRBJ2-7, with 10 bases that match TRBD2. The V gene's germline CDR1 is MNHNS and CDR2 SASEGT. This CDR3 comprises 15 residues. The trim removed 5 bases at V and 2 bases at J, leaving 6 bases unmatched.